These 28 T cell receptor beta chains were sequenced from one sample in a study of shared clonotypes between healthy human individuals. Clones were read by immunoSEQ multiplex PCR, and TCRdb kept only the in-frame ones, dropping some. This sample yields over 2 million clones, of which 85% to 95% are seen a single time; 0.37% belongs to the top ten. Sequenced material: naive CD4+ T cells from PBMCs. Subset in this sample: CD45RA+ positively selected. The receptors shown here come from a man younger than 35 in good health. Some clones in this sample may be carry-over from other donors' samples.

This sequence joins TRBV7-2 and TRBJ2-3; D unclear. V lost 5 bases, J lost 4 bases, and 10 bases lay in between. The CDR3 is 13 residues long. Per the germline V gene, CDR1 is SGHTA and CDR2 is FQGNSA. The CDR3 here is CASSPPSSDTQYF. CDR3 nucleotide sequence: TGTGCCAGCAGCCCCCCGAGCTCAGATACGCAGTATTTT.

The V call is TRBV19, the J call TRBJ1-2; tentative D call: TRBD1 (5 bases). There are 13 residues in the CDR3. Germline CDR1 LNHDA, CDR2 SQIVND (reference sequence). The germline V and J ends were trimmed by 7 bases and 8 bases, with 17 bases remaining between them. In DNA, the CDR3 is TGTGCCAGTATGAGGGGCGAGGTTTCGGGCTACACCTTC. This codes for CASMRGEVSGYTF.

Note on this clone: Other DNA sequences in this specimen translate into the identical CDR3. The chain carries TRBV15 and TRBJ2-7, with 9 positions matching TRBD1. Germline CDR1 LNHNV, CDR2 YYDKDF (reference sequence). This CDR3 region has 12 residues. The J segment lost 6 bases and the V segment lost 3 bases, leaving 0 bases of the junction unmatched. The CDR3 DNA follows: TGTGCCACCAGCAGGGACAGGGGCGAGCAGTACTTC. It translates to CATSRDRGEQYF.

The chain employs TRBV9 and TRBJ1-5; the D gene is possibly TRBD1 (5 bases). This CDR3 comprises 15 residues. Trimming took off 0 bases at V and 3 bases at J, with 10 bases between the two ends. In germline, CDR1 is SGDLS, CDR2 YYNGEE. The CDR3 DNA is TGTGCCAGCAGCGTAGGAGAGGGGATCAATCAGCCCCAGCATTTT. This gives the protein CASSVGEGINQPQHF.

The chain's CDR3 is CAWGDRGDEQYF. The CDR3 DNA follows: TGTGCCTGGGGGGACAGGGGCGACGAGCAGTACTTC. The chain uses TRBV30 and TRBJ2-5; 10 nucleotides match TRBD1. The J call is uncertain, as TRBJ2-7 better fits the DNA end. Germline V gene data show CDR1 as GTSNPN and CDR2 as SVGIG (reference sequence). This CDR3 spans 12 amino acids.

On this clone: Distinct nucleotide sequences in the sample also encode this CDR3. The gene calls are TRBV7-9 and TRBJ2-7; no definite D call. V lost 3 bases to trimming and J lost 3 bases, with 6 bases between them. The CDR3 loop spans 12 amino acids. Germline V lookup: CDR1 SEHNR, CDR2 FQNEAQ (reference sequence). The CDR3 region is CASSLNSYEQYF. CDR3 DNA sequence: TGTGCCAGCAGCTTGAACAGCTACGAGCAGTACTTC.

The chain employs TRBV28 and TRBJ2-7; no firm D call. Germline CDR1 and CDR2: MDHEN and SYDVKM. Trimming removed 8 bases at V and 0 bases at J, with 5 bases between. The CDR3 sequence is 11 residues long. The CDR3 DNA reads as TGTGCCAGCGGTCTCTCCTACGAGCAGTACTTC. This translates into CASGLSYEQYF. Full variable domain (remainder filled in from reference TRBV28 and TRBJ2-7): DVKVTQSSRYLVKRTGEKVFLECVQDMDHENMFWYRQDPGLGLRLIYFSYDVKMKEKGDIPEGYSVSREKKERFSLILESASTNQTSMYLCASGLSYEQYFGPGTRLTVT.

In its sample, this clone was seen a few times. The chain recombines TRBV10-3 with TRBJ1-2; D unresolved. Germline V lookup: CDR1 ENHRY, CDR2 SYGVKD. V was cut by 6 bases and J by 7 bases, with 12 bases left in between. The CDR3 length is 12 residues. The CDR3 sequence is CAIRAESSGYTF. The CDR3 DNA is TGTGCCATCAGGGCGGAATCCTCTGGCTACACCTTC.

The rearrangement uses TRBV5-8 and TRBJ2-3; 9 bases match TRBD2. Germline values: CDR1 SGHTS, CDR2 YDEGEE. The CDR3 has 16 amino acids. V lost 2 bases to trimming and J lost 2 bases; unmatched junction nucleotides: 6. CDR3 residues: CASSFGLAGPTDTQYF. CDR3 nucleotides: TGTGCCAGCAGCTTCGGGCTAGCGGGGCCCACAGATACGCAGTATTTT.

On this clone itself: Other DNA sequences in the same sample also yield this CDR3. CDR3 sequence: CASSVGESSYEQYF. In DNA, the CDR3 is TGTGCCAGCAGCGTAGGTGAGAGTTCCTACGAGCAGTACTTC. The V gene is TRBV9, the J gene TRBJ2-7, with no clear D. Trimming cost V 0 bases and J 1 base, with 8 bases left between them. The germline V gene encodes CDR1 SGDLS and CDR2 YYNGEE. The CDR3 runs to 14 residues.

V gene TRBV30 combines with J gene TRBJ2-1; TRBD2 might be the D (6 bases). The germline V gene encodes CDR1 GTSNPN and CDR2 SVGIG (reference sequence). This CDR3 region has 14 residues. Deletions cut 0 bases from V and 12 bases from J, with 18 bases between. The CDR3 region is CAWSVRSAGRVQFF. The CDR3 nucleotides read TGTGCCTGGAGTGTAAGATCGGCGGGACGGGTGCAGTTCTTC.

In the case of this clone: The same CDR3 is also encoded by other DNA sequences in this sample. CDR3 coding DNA: TGTGCCAGCAGCCCCCTCTACGAGCAGTACTTC. As protein: CASSPLYEQYF. J is TRBJ2-7 and V is TRBV7-8; D remains ambiguous. Germline V gives CDR1 SGHVS, CDR2 FQNEAQ. The CDR3 spans 11 residues. With 5 bases removed from V and 3 bases from J, the gap between germline ends came to 5 bases.

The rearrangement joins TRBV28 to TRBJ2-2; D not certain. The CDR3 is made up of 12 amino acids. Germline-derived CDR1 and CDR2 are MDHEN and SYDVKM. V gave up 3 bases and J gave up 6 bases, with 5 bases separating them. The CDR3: CASSFISGELFF. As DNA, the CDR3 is TGTGCCAGCAGTTTTATTTCCGGGGAGCTGTTTTTT.

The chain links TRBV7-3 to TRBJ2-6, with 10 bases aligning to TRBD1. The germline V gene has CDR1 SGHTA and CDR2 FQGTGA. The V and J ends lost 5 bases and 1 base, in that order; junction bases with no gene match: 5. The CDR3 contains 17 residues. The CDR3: CASSRTGGGSGANVLTF. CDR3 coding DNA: TGTGCCAGCAGCCGGACAGGGGGAGGGTCTGGGGCCAACGTCCTGACTTTC.

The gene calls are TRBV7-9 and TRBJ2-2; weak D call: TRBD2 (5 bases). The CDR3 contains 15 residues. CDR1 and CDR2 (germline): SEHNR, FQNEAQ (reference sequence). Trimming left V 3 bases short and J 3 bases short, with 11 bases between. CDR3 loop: CASSLALAHTGELFF. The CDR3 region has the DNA TGTGCCAGCAGCTTGGCCCTAGCTCACACCGGGGAGCTGTTTTTT.

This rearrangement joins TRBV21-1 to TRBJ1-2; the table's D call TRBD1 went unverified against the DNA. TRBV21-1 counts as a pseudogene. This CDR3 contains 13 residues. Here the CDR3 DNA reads TGTGCCAGCATCTCAGGATTCTCTTATGGCTACACCTTC. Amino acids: CASISGFSYGYTF.

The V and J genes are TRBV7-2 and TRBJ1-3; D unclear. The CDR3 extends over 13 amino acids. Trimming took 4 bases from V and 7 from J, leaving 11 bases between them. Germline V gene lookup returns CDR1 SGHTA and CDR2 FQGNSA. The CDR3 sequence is CASSSELGNTIYF. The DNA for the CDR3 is TGTGCCAGCAGCTCAGAGTTAGGGAACACCATATATTTT.

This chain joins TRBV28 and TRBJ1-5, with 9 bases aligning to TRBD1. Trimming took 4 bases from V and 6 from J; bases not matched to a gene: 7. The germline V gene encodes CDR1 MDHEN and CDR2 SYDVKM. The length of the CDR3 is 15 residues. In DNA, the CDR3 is TGTGCCAGCAGTTCACAGGGGGCGGGGAGTCAGCCCCAGCATTTT. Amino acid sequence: CASSSQGAGSQPQHF. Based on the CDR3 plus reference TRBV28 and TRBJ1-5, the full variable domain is DVKVTQSSRYLVKRTGEKVFLECVQDMDHENMFWYRQDPGLGLRLIYFSYDVKMKEKGDIPEGYSVSREKKERFSLILESASTNQTSMYLCASSSQGAGSQPQHFGDGTRLSIL.

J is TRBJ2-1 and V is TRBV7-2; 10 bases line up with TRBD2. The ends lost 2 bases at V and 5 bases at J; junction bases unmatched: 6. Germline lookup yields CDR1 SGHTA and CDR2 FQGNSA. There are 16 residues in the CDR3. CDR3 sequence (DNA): TGTGCCAGCAGCTTACTGTGGACTAGCGGCAACAATGAGCAGTTCTTC. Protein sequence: CASSLLWTSGNNEQFF.

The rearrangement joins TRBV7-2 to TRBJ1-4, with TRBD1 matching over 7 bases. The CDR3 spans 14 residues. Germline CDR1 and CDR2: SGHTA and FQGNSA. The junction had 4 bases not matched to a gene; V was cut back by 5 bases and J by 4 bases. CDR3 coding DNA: TGTGCCAGCAGCAAAGACAGGGTTAATGAAAAACTGTTTTTT. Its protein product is CASSKDRVNEKLFF.

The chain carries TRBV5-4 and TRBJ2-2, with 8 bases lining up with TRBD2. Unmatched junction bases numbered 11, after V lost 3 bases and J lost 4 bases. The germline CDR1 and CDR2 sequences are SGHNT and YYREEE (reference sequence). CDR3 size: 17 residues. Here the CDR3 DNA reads TGTGCCAGCAGCTCTCGTGGGGGGCTAGCGGGCACCGGGGAGCTGTTTTTT. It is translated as CASSSRGGLAGTGELFF.

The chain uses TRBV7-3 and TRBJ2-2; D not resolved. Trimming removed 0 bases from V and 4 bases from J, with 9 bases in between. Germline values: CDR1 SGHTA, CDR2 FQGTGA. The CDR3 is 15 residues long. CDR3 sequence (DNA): TGTGCCAGCAGCTTAACGTATTCGGGCACCGGGGAGCTGTTTTTT. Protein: CASSLTYSGTGELFF.

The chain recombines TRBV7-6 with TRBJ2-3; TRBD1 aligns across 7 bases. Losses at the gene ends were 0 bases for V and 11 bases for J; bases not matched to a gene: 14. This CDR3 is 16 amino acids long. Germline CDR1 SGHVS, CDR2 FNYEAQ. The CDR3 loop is CASSLAHKGAPREQYF. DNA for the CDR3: TGTGCCAGCAGCTTAGCGCATAAGGGGGCCCCACGAGAGCAGTATTTT. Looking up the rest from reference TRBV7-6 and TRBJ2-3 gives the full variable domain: GAGVSQSPRYKVTKRGQDVALRCDPISGHVSLYWYRQALGQGPEFLTYFNYEAQQDKSGLPNDRFSAERPEGSISTLTIQRTEQRDSAMYRCASSLAHKGAPREQYFGPGTRLTVL.

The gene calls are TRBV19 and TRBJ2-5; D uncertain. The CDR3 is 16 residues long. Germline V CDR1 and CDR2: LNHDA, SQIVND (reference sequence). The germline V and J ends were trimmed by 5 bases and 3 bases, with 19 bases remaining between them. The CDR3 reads CASSFGPITAKETQYF. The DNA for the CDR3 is TGTGCCAGTAGTTTTGGGCCTATAACCGCCAAAGAGACCCAGTACTTC.

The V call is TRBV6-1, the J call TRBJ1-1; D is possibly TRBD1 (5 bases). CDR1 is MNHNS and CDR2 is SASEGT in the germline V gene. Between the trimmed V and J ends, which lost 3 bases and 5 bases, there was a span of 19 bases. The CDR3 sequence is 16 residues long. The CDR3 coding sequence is TGTGCCAGCAGTGATCCCGGGACCCCTACTGGGACTGAAGCTTTCTTT. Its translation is CASSDPGTPTGTEAFF.

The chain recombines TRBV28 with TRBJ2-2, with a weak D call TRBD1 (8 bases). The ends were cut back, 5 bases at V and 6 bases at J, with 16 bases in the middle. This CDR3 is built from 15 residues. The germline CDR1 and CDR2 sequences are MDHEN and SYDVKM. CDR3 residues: CASSPGGAGAGELFF. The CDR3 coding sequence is TGTGCCAGCAGTCCAGGGGGCGCGGGGGCCGGGGAGCTGTTTTTT.

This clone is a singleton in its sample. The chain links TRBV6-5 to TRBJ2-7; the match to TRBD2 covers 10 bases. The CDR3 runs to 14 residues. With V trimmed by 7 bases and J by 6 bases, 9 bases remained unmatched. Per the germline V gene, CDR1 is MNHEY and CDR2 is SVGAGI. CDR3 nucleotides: TGTGCCAGCAAGGGGGGACTAGCGCTTCCCGAGCAGTACTTC. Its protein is CASKGGLALPEQYF.

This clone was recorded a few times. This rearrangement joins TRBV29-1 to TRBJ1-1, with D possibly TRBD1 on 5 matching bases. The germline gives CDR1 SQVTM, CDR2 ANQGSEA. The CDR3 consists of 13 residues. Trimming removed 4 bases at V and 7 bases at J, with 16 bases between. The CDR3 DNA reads TGCAGCGTTGTGGCAGGGACCACTCATGAAGCTTTCTTT. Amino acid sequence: CSVVAGTTHEAFF.